The rows below give T cell receptor beta chains drawn from one sample of a study of patients and donors after allogeneic stem cell transplantation. TCRdb re-derived calls from the RT-PCR reads in MiXCR, one entry per CDR3 protein. The sample lists 100,000 to 120,000 distinct CDR3 sequences, approximately 35% occurring once. Specimen: blood, either unsorted or a sorted T cell fraction (not recorded which). These receptors all stem from a human donor who was either an allogeneic HSCT recipient or a stem cell or donor lymphocyte infusion donor (not recorded which). It is not recorded whose cells these are; they may come from a transplant donor. Each CDR3 is given with its conserved first and last residue. The D gene is left open where the match is weak. Not every row has a clone size; where given, it reads once, few, many or a size class.

CDR3 protein: CASSYLAGGVYEQYF
CDR3 DNA: TGTGCCAGCAGCTACTTAGCGGGAGGTGTGTACGAGCAGTACTTC
D gene: TRBD2
V gene: TRBV6-2/TRBV6-3
clone size: .
J gene: TRBJ2-7

CDR3 protein: CASSPSSYEQYF
CDR3 DNA: TGTGCCAGCTCACCCTCTTCCTACGAGCAGTACTTC
D gene: .
V gene: TRBV18
clone size: .
J gene: TRBJ2-7

CDR3 protein: CASSQDSLAGRAGELFF
CDR3 DNA: TGTGCCAGCAGCCAAGACTCCCTAGCGGGAAGAGCCGGGGAGCTGTTTTTT
D gene: TRBD2
V gene: TRBV3-1
clone size: .
J gene: TRBJ2-2

CDR3 protein: CASSPQGVQYTQYF
CDR3 DNA: TGTGCCAGCAGTCCTCAGGGGGTGCAGTATACGCAGTATTTT
D gene: TRBD1
V gene: TRBV6-5
clone size: .
J gene: TRBJ2-3

CDR3 protein: CASRNGQLPSNYGYTF
CDR3 DNA: TGTGCCAGCAGAAACGGACAGCTTCCGTCTAACTATGGCTACACCTTC
D gene: .
V gene: TRBV6-2/TRBV6-3
clone size: few
J gene: TRBJ1-2

CDR3 protein: CASSQEGSGGYEQYF
CDR3 DNA: TGCGCCAGCAGCCAAGAGGGGTCGGGGGGATACGAGCAGTACTTC
D gene: TRBD2
V gene: TRBV4-3
clone size: .
J gene: TRBJ2-7

CDR3 protein: CASSHTYNEQFF
CDR3 DNA: TGTGCCAGCAGCCATACCTACAATGAGCAGTTCTTC
D gene: .
V gene: TRBV12-3/TRBV12-4
clone size: .
J gene: TRBJ2-1

CDR3 protein: CASSLGDKYNEQFF
CDR3 DNA: TGCGCCAGCAGCTTGGGGGATAAATACAATGAGCAGTTCTTC
D gene: .
V gene: TRBV5-1
clone size: .
J gene: TRBJ2-1

CDR3 protein: CSVADYNEQFF
CDR3 DNA: TGCAGCGTCGCTGACTACAATGAGCAGTTCTTC
D gene: .
V gene: TRBV29-1
clone size: .
J gene: TRBJ2-1

CDR3 protein: CAISDYDYNEQFF
CDR3 DNA: TGTGCCATCAGTGATTACGATTACAATGAGCAGTTCTTC
D gene: .
V gene: TRBV10-3
clone size: few
J gene: TRBJ2-1

CDR3 protein: CASSPGGSGKLFF
CDR3 DNA: TGTGCCAGCAGCCCAGGGGGCTCGGGAAAACTGTTTTTT
D gene: TRBD1
V gene: TRBV28
clone size: .
J gene: TRBJ1-4

CDR3 protein: CASSTKRFRTDTQYF
CDR3 DNA: TGTGCCAGCAGCACTAAAAGGTTTCGCACAGATACGCAGTATTTT
D gene: .
V gene: TRBV7-8
clone size: .
J gene: TRBJ2-3

CDR3 protein: CASSLQGVPSTDTQYF
CDR3 DNA: TGTGCCAGCAGCCTACAGGGGGTCCCTAGCACAGATACGCAGTATTTT
D gene: TRBD1
V gene: TRBV7-9
clone size: once
J gene: TRBJ2-3

CDR3 protein: CASSPRDRVRGYTF
CDR3 DNA: TGTGCCAGCAGTCCCCGGGACAGGGTCAGGGGCTACACCTTC
D gene: TRBD1
V gene: TRBV6-5
clone size: .
J gene: TRBJ1-2

CDR3 protein: CAISDGSGGYYNEQFF
CDR3 DNA: TGTGCCATCAGTGACGGGTCGGGAGGGTACTACAATGAGCAGTTCTTC
D gene: TRBD2
V gene: TRBV10-3
clone size: .
J gene: TRBJ2-1